This record covers a single TCR beta chain. Per-nucleotide qualities are absent, and no much larger clonotype sits a single base away. These data belong to a study of T cell repertoires in chronic hepatitis B (dated by TCRdb to between 2018 and 2021). Taken from cysteine to phenylalanine, the CDR3 has 15 residues. The DNA shown is the 45-base CDR3, in frame from base 1. V lost 2 bases and J lost 5 bases, and the count of bases not matched to a germline gene is 6. CDR1 and CDR2 (KGHSH, LQKENI) derive from the germline V gene. Libraries were made using the immunoSEQ multiplex PCR assay. TCRdb provides this immuneACCESS table in a form limited to in-frame rearrangements. Some clones are lacking; in checked studies, under half of them reflect an unresolved V gene, and why the rest are absent is not known. This sample is represented by approximately 200 clones; less than 75% of them were singletons. Clones ranked in the top ten supply approximately 48% of the sample.

This sequence was found in a human donor with chronic hepatitis B virus infection. The chain is encoded by TRBV18 joined to TRBJ2-7; 10 central bases correspond to TRBD2. Sequencing was performed on HBV polymerase (pol387) epitope-specific CD8+ T cells from PBMCs. The CDR3 has the sequence CASSPGASGSHEQYF. The bases are TGTGCCAGCTCACCAGGGGCTAGCGGGAGCCACGAGCAGTACTTC.